This TCR beta chain was captured in a study of identifying expanded T cells in peripheral blood. General study findings and limits: Variance in clone template counts between approximately two-week samples significantly increased with total template count across all healthy donors. Differentially abundant clones: about 1.1 between replicates, 16.4 at two to three weeks, roughly 18 at four.

CDR3 length equals 13 residues. V lost 3 bases to trimming and J lost 3 bases, with 8 bases between them. Per germline, CDR1 MGHDK and CDR2 SYGVNS. As to this clone: What it binds is not known.

TCRdb's copy holds only in-frame clones and misses some; the assay was immunoSEQ multiplex PCR. This table holds approximately 110,000 clones, about 87% found once. The sample consisted of blood. The receptor was derived from a person between 18 and 69 years old in good health. This sequence joins TRBV25-1 and TRBJ1-2; D ambiguous. The CDR3 DNA reads TGTGCCAGCAGTGAGTATGCCGACTATGGCTACACCTTC. It codes for CASSEYADYGYTF.